These T cell receptor beta chains were read from a single sample in a study of early T cells in non-severe SARS-CoV-2 infection. TCRdb independently ran MiXCR on the 5' RACE reads; one entry per CDR3 protein. The sample holds about 33,000 distinct CDR3 sequences, about 5% seen once. Sequencing was done on a sample of whole blood. The receptors here all came from an adult who was a healthcare worker with PCR-confirmed SARS-CoV-2 infection or an uninfected control (not recorded which). The CDR3 runs from the conserved cysteine through the conserved F or W.

v_gene	j_gene	CDR3aa
TRBV28	TRBJ2-7	CASSFGSYEQYF
TRBV7-2	TRBJ1-1	CASSLGPMNTEAFF
TRBV7-6	TRBJ1-2	CASSLEGAGYTF
TRBV7-6	TRBJ2-2	CASSLAQGSNTGELFF
TRBV19	TRBJ2-2	CASSIPTPGQGFTGELFF
TRBV5-1	TRBJ2-1	CASYDSYNEQFF
TRBV6-2/TRBV6-3	TRBJ1-5	CASSSLPGQGQPQHF
TRBV5-1	TRBJ1-1	CASSLRTADEAFF
TRBV28	TRBJ1-1	CASRTGQNTEAFF
TRBV5-1	TRBJ2-1	CASSESGSSYNEQFF
TRBV28	TRBJ1-2	CASSFVPTGAYGYTF
TRBV7-3	TRBJ1-6	CASSRDSMNSPLHF
TRBV11-2	TRBJ2-1	CASSLFSDNEQFF
TRBV4-1	TRBJ1-5	CASRGQAADQPQHF
TRBV29-1	TRBJ1-2	CSVAQMATGDGYTF
TRBV5-1	TRBJ2-7	CASSFSPGYEQYF
TRBV5-1	TRBJ2-1	CASMTGVSYNEQFF